The source of this T cell receptor beta chain is a study of Tregs in tolerant kidney transplant recipients. General study points: The most relevant donor-specific Treg TCRbeta repertoire apparently came from expansion with activated donor B cells.

Remarks on this clone: Its matching antigen is unknown.

Measured with immunoSEQ multiplex PCR; TCRdb has only the in-frame clones, and not every one. The sample yields 98,000 or so clones, around 90% seen once. CDR1 and CDR2 from the germline V gene are SGDLS and YYNGEE. The CDR3 runs 14 residues. V was trimmed by 3 bases and J by 7 bases, leaving 16 bases between them. Material: CD4+ T cells from blood, obtained before the transplant. This TCR was sampled from a human donor who received a combined kidney and bone marrow transplant. This sequence joins TRBV9 and TRBJ1-2; a possible D gene is TRBD1 (5 bases). In nucleotides, the CDR3 is TGTGCCAGCAGCGCCGGGGGTGAGAGTGGTGGCTACACCTTC. Translation gives CASSAGGESGGYTF. Full variable domain (outside the CDR3, taken from reference TRBV9 and TRBJ1-2): DSGVTQTPKHLITATGQRVTLRCSPRSGDLSVYWYQQSLDQGLQFLIQYYNGEERAKGNILERFSAQQFPDLHSELNLSSLELGDSALYFCASSAGGESGGYTFGSGTRLTVV.